Shown below are 11 T cell receptor beta chains from a single sample sequenced in a study of follicular helper T cells after annual influenza vaccination. The repertoire was sequenced with immunoSEQ multiplex PCR; TCRdb's copy has only in-frame clones and lacks some. The repertoire consists of some 15,000 clones, with approximately 84% occurring once and the leading ten covering about 0.27%. Time point here: 2014-2015 season, pre-vaccination. The sequences come from CXCR5- memory CD4+ T cells sorted from blood, collected on the day of influenza vaccination. The origin of the receptors is an adult who received the influenza vaccine.

In this sample, this clone turned up once. The chain recombines TRBV5-4 with TRBJ2-1; no firm D call. Germline loops: CDR1 SGHNT, CDR2 YYREEE (reference sequence). With 3 bases removed from V and 0 bases from J, the gap between germline ends came to 13 bases. The CDR3 length is 16 residues. This chain's CDR3 is CASSSPLRSSYNEQFF. CDR3 nucleotides: TGTGCCAGCAGCTCGCCACTAAGAAGCTCCTACAATGAGCAGTTCTTC.

V gene TRBV6-1 combines with J gene TRBJ1-2; D is ambiguous. The germline V and J ends were trimmed by 8 bases and 4 bases, with 17 bases remaining between them. This CDR3 contains 14 residues. Germline CDR1 MNHNS, CDR2 SASEGT. The CDR3 protein is CASATITRGYGYTF. The CDR3 DNA sequence: TGTGCCAGCGCAACGATTACACGCGGCTATGGCTACACCTTC.

This chain uses TRBV28 with TRBJ1-2, with 8 bases that match TRBD1. The CDR3 is made up of 14 amino acids. The V gene end was trimmed by 6 bases and the J gene end by 3 bases; junction bases not matched to a gene: 6. The germline V gene has CDR1 MDHEN and CDR2 SYDVKM. The CDR3 spells CASRMTGVDYGYTF. CDR3 nucleotides: TGTGCCAGCAGAATGACAGGGGTCGACTATGGCTACACCTTC.

The genes are TRBV28 and TRBJ2-5; 12 nucleotides match TRBD2. V shed 3 bases, J shed 0 bases, and the junction held 8 bases outside the gene matches. CDR1 is MDHEN, CDR2 SYDVKM, per germline. The CDR3 is 18 residues long. The CDR3 sequence is CASSFRGLAGGNQETQYF. The CDR3 nucleotides read TGTGCCAGCAGTTTTAGAGGTCTAGCGGGGGGGAACCAAGAGACCCAGTACTTC.

The chain couples TRBV7-9 to TRBJ1-1, with D maybe TRBD1 (5 bases). V was clipped by 4 bases and J by 6 bases, with 12 bases between them. The CDR3 has 13 amino acids. Germline V CDR1 and CDR2: SEHNR, FQNEAQ (reference sequence). Here the CDR3 DNA reads TGTGCCAGCAGCTCAACGGAGGGGCCTGAAGCTTTCTTT. Residues: CASSSTEGPEAFF.

In DNA form, the CDR3 reads TGTGCCAGCAGCAGCACAGGGGTCGGAGGCTACACCTTC. Its protein product is CASSSTGVGGYTF. This sequence joins TRBV7-2 and TRBJ1-2; 7 bases map to TRBD1. J was trimmed by 8 bases and V by 5 bases; bases with no gene match: 8. Germline CDR1 and CDR2: SGHTA and FQGNSA. The CDR3 loop spans 13 amino acids.

The chain uses TRBV11-3 and TRBJ2-2; tentatively, D is TRBD1 (5 bases). The V gene's germline CDR1 is SGHNT and CDR2 YENEEA. V lost 1 base and J 4 bases, leaving 13 bases between the germline ends. The CDR3 sequence is 16 residues long. The CDR3 loop is CASSLGPQRGTGELFF. DNA of the CDR3: TGTGCCAGCAGCTTAGGACCCCAAAGGGGCACCGGGGAGCTGTTTTTT.

This clone was recorded once. The V call is TRBV6-9, the J call TRBJ2-7; D gene uncertain. From germline, CDR1 is MNHGY and CDR2 SVAAGI. Trimming shortened V by 4 bases and J by 7 bases, and 8 bases separated the two germline ends. The CDR3 contains 11 residues. The CDR3 DNA reads TGTGCCAGCAGTTTCGGCGGAGAGCAGTACTTC. Translating gives CASSFGGEQYF.

The rearrangement joins TRBV19 to TRBJ2-1, with TRBD2 as a possible D gene (7 bases). This CDR3 region has 18 residues. Germline CDR1 LNHDA, CDR2 SQIVND (reference sequence). V lost 7 bases and J lost 0, with 22 bases in between. DNA of the CDR3: TGTGCCAGTAAAGTAGGAAGGCGGGGGCCTAGCTCCTACAATGAGCAGTTCTTC. Amino acids: CASKVGRRGPSSYNEQFF.

The genes are TRBV27 and TRBJ1-2; D is perhaps TRBD1 (6 bases). Germline-derived CDR1 and CDR2 are MNHEY and SMNVEV (reference sequence). The CDR3 has 13 amino acids. V lost 3 bases and J 5 bases, leaving 10 bases between the germline ends. CDR3 nucleotide sequence: TGTGCCAGCAGTTTTGAAGGGGGGTATGGCTACACCTTC. It encodes CASSFEGGYGYTF.

This clone was seen a single time. The V gene is TRBV10-3, the J gene TRBJ2-7; D is undetermined. CDR3 length equals 11 residues. The germline V gene encodes CDR1 ENHRY and CDR2 SYGVKD. Trimming removed 11 bases at V and 3 bases at J, with 11 bases between. This CDR3 reads CAPRTFYEQYF. In DNA form, the CDR3 reads TGTGCCCCTCGGACCTTCTACGAGCAGTACTTC.